This record covers a single TCR beta chain. Its specificity is not known. The data originate from a study of graft-versus-host responses after intestinal transplantation. V trimming: 6 bases; J trimming: 6 bases; junction bases outside the gene matches: 4. CDR3 size: 13 residues. Germline loops: CDR1 SNHLY, CDR2 FYNNEI. Study-wide results and caveats: High graft-versus-host to host-versus-graft clonal ratios were seen in allografts of patients with graft-donor T cell macrochimerism.

Method: immunoSEQ multiplex PCR; TCRdb's copy keeps in-frame clones and lacks some. Among roughly 60,000 clones listed, about 87% were seen once. The sequence came from a human patient who received an intestinal transplant, so some T cells may come from the graft donor. The source material was PBMCs, sampled 26 days after transplant. The chain recombines TRBV2 with TRBJ1-5; TRBD1 matches at 8 bases. CDR3 in DNA: TGTGCCAGCAGGACAGGGGAGGTTCAGCCCCAGCATTTT. Translated, it gives CASRTGEVQPQHF.